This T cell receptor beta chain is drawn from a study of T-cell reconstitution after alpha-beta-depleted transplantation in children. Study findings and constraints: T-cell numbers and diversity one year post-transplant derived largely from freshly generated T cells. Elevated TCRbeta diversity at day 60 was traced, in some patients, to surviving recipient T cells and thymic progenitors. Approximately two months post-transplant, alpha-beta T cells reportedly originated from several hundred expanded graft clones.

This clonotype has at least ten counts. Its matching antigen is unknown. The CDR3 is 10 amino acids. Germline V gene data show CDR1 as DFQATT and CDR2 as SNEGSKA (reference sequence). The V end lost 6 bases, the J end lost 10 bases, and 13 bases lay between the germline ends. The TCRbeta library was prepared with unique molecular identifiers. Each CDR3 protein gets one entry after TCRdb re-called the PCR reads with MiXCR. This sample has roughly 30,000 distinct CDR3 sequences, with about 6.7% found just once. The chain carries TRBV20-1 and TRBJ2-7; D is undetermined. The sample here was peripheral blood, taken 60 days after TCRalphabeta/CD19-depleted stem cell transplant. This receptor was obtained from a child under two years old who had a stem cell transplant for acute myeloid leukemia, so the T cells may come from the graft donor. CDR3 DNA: TGCAGTGCCGTGGCGGATATCCAGTACTTC. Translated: CSAVADIQYF.